This T cell receptor beta chain was found in a study of T-cell reconstitution after alpha-beta-depleted transplantation in children. Germline lookup yields CDR1 MDHEN and CDR2 SYDVKM. V shed 7 bases and J 1 base; nucleotides not matched to a gene: 21. The CDR3 totals 20 residues. Unique molecular identifiers were used in preparing the TCRbeta library. Each CDR3 protein is one row after TCRdb ran MiXCR on the PCR reads. The table has around 800,000 distinct CDR3 sequences, under 20% seen once; the top ten hold roughly 5%. Notes on the study in general: Newly produced T cells mostly accounted for T-cell counts and diversity one year post-transplant.

Regarding this clonotype: What it binds is not known.

The chain has TRBV28 and TRBJ2-3, with TRBD1 matching 9 bases. The sample consisted of PBMCs, mostly from graft donor cells, taken 360 days after TCRalphabeta/CD19-depleted stem cell transplant. The source is a male patient younger than 18 who had a stem cell transplant for acute lymphoblastic leukemia, so the T cells may come from the graft donor. CDR3 DNA sequence: TGTGCCAGCACAGGTGGGACAGGGTCCTCGTTCTTCCCTCGCACAGATACGCAGTATTTT. Its translation: CASTGGTGSSFFPRTDTQYF.